These 16 T cell receptor beta chains share one sample of origin, sequenced in a study of cytomegalovirus exposure and HLA in healthy donors. The primer mix had 60 Vbeta and 13 Jbeta primers. TCRdb's table, derived via immunoSEQ multiplex PCR, lists solely in-frame clones and lacks some. The sample includes around 200,000 clones, around 89% of them seen just once. Input material: PBMCs. These receptors all stem from a young woman in good health and CMV-seronegative.

The chain combines TRBV4-1 with TRBJ1-6; D call uncertain. CDR3 length: 14 residues. Per germline, CDR1 MGHRA and CDR2 YSYEKL. The germline V and J ends were trimmed by 0 bases and 4 bases, with 4 bases remaining between them. The CDR3 DNA is TGCGCCAGCAGCCAAGACCGTTATAATTCACCCCTCCACTTT. Encoded protein: CASSQDRYNSPLHF.

The chain joins TRBV15 to TRBJ2-1, with 13 nucleotides matching TRBD2. CDR3 length: 16 residues. In germline, CDR1 is LNHNV, CDR2 YYDKDF (reference sequence). V was clipped by 0 bases and J by 8 bases; unmatched bases: 4. CDR3 DNA sequence: TGTGCCACCAGCAGAGATCAGGGACTAGCGGGATATGAGCAGTTCTTC. This codes for CATSRDQGLAGYEQFF.

The V and J genes are TRBV7-2 and TRBJ2-3; D gene unclear. V was pared by 5 bases and J by 5 bases, with 14 bases between. Germline values: CDR1 SGHTA, CDR2 FQGNSA. The CDR3 has 14 amino acids. In nucleotides, the CDR3 is TGTGCCAGCAGCCCCCAGACCCGGAGAGATACGCAGTATTTT. It encodes CASSPQTRRDTQYF.

The chain couples TRBV5-6 to TRBJ1-1; a possible D gene is TRBD1 (5 bases). V shed 5 bases and J shed 3 bases, with 8 bases lying between them. The CDR3 sequence is 12 residues long. The germline gives CDR1 SGHDT, CDR2 YYEEEE. In DNA form, the CDR3 reads TGTGCCAGCAGGTTCAGGGACACTGAAGCTTTCTTT. Translation gives CASRFRDTEAFF.

V and J are TRBV18 and TRBJ2-3; D remains ambiguous. Trimming stripped 1 base from V and 3 bases from J, with 14 bases between. The CDR3 loop spans 16 amino acids. Germline CDR1 KGHSH, CDR2 LQKENI. The CDR3 spells CASSPQVGDGTDTQYF. The CDR3 DNA sequence: TGTGCCAGCTCACCACAAGTAGGAGACGGGACAGATACGCAGTATTTT.

This chain connects TRBV6-6 to TRBJ1-5; 7 bases match TRBD1. This CDR3 spans 15 amino acids. J gave up 3 bases and V 5 bases, and 7 bases lay outside the gene matches. The germline CDR1 and CDR2 sequences are MNHNY and SVGAGI (reference sequence). For the CDR3, the DNA is TGTGCCAGCAGTCACAGGGGTGTTAACAATCAGCCCCAGCATTTT. Translating gives CASSHRGVNNQPQHF.

The chain uses TRBV5-8 and TRBJ2-1; D call uncertain. Trimming stripped 4 bases from V and 2 bases from J, with 7 bases between. The CDR3 totals 13 residues. Germline V gives CDR1 SGHTS, CDR2 YDEGEE. The CDR3 region is CASSPGPYNEQFF. The CDR3 bases are TGTGCCAGCAGCCCCGGTCCCTACAATGAGCAGTTCTTC.

The chain uses TRBV19 and TRBJ1-1; 9 bases are a match to TRBD1. V shed 7 bases and J 5 bases; nucleotides not matched to a gene: 11. Germline values: CDR1 LNHDA, CDR2 SQIVND (reference sequence). This CDR3 has 15 amino acids. CDR3 nucleotides: TGTGCCAGTACTCCGGACAGGGGAAAAAGGACTGAAGCTTTCTTT. Translation gives CASTPDRGKRTEAFF.

The V and J genes are TRBV19 and TRBJ2-5; 11 bases match TRBD2. V lost 6 bases and J lost 4; bases outside the gene matches: 10. This CDR3 has 16 residues. Germline assignment: CDR1 LNHDA and CDR2 SQIVND (reference sequence). CDR3 nucleotides: TGTGCCAGTAGGGGACTAGCGGCGTCCCCTGCAGAGACCCAGTACTTC. Protein sequence: CASRGLAASPAETQYF.

This CDR3 is CASSQTDRDGYTF. The CDR3, as DNA: TGTGCCAGCAGCCAGACCGACAGGGACGGCTACACCTTC. The chain recombines TRBV7-3 with TRBJ1-2, with 7 nucleotides matching TRBD1. Germline V gene lookup returns CDR1 SGHTA and CDR2 FQGTGA. V lost 5 bases and J lost 8; bases outside the gene matches: 8. There are 13 residues in the CDR3.

This rearrangement joins TRBV5-7 to TRBJ1-1; TRBD1 aligns across 8 bases. TRBV5-7 has ORF status, its function being uncertain. This CDR3 comprises 16 residues. Trimming took 0 bases from V and 1 from J; bases not matched to a gene: 5. CDR3 sequence reads: CASSLGDRPSNTEAFF. CDR3 in DNA: TGTGCCAGCAGCTTGGGGGACAGGCCGTCGAACACTGAAGCTTTCTTT.

This clone came up a few times. The chain employs TRBV7-9 and TRBJ1-1; a possible D gene is TRBD1 (6 bases). The germline V and J ends were trimmed by 5 bases and 8 bases, with 15 bases remaining between them. Germline V gene lookup returns CDR1 SEHNR and CDR2 FQNEAQ (reference sequence). The CDR3 has 13 residues. The CDR3 sequence is CASSLTAGTEAFF. CDR3 DNA: TGTGCCAGCAGCCTCACCGCCGGGACAGAAGCTTTCTTT.

The chain links TRBV6-1 to TRBJ2-7, with no clear D. The CDR3 runs to 13 residues. In germline, CDR1 is MNHNS, CDR2 SASEGT. V lost 6 bases, J lost 3 bases, and 12 bases lay in between. In DNA form, the CDR3 reads TGTGCCAGCAGCTTTGACGGGTTCTACGAGCAGTACTTC. Translation: CASSFDGFYEQYF.

V and J are TRBV18 and TRBJ1-1; D may be TRBD1 (5 bases). The CDR3 spans 14 residues. Germline V lookup: CDR1 KGHSH, CDR2 LQKENI. V dropped 5 bases and J dropped 3 bases, with 13 bases sitting between them. The CDR3 DNA reads TGTGCCAGCTCAACGCAGGGCGTTCACACTGAAGCTTTCTTT. It encodes CASSTQGVHTEAFF. The full variable domain, with the rest looked up from reference TRBV18 and TRBJ1-1, is NAGVMQNPRHLVRRRGQEARLRCSPMKGHSHVYWYRQLPEEGLKFMVYLQKENIIDESGMPKERFSAEFPKEGPSILRIQQVVRGDSAAYFCASSTQGVHTEAFFGQGTRLTVV.

This clone appeared a few times. The rearrangement links TRBV13 to TRBJ1-3; a possible D gene is TRBD1 (6 bases). V lost 2 bases and J lost 4, with 12 bases in between. The CDR3 length is 15 residues. Per germline, CDR1 PRHDT and CDR2 FYEKMQ (reference sequence). The CDR3 protein is CASSLTGSPGNTIYF. The CDR3 bases are TGTGCCAGCAGCTTAACAGGGTCCCCGGGAAACACCATATATTTT.

The rearrangement links TRBV19 to TRBJ1-2; 12 bases align to TRBD1. Germline trimming cut 4 bases from V and 6 bases from J; bases unmatched to any gene: 9. The CDR3 is made up of 16 amino acids. Germline V gives CDR1 LNHDA, CDR2 SQIVND (reference sequence). CDR3 nucleotides: TGTGCCAGTAGTACACTACCGGGACAGGGGGCTGATGGCTACACCTTC. Its protein is CASSTLPGQGADGYTF.